One and the same sample provided the 15 T cell receptor beta chains below, sequenced in a study of coeliac disease. Repertoires were generated with immunoSEQ multiplex PCR, while TCRdb's copy carries only in-frame clones and drops some. The sample yields approximately 9,000 clones, about 61% seen once. The sequenced sample consisted of lamina propria lymphocytes from the gut. These receptor sequences come from a woman aged 55-69 years with celiac disease.

The genes are TRBV5-4 and TRBJ2-7; 9 nucleotides agree with TRBD1. This CDR3 contains 14 residues. Germline V CDR1 and CDR2: SGHNT, YYREEE (reference sequence). V lost 4 bases to trimming and J lost 5 bases; unmatched junction nucleotides: 7. CDR3 amino acids: CASSNRDRVHEQYF. The CDR3 DNA sequence: TGTGCCAGCAGCAACCGGGACAGGGTCCACGAGCAGTACTTC. Filled out from reference TRBV5-4 and TRBJ2-7, the complete variable domain reads ETGVTQSPTHLIKTRGQQVTLRCSSQSGHNTVSWYQQALGQGPQFIFQYYREEENGRGNFPPRFSGLQFPNYSSELNVNALELDDSALYLCASSNRDRVHEQYFGPGTRLTVT.

The CDR3 sequence: CASSGQAGNTIYF. The CDR3 DNA reads as TGTGCCAGCAGCGGACAGGCTGGAAACACCATATATTTT. J is TRBJ1-3 and V is TRBV2; 7 positions agree with TRBD1. The CDR3 length is 13 residues. Trimming cost V 6 bases and J 2 bases; bases outside gene matches: 1. The germline V gene has CDR1 SNHLY and CDR2 FYNNEI. The whole variable domain, filled in from reference TRBV2 and TRBJ1-3, reads EPEVTQTPSHQVTQMGQEVILRCVPISNHLYFYWYRQILGQKVEFLVSFYNNEISEKSEIFDDQFSVERPDGSNFTLKIRSTKLEDSAMYFCASSGQAGNTIYFGEGSWLTVV.

This chain links TRBV28 with TRBJ2-7; D remains unclear. V was clipped by 10 bases and J by 6 bases, with 19 bases between them. This CDR3 has 13 residues. Germline CDR1 MDHEN, CDR2 SYDVKM. CDR3: CATHARRSSEQYF. The CDR3, as DNA: TGTGCCACCCACGCAAGGCGGTCGAGCGAGCAGTACTTC.

The chain couples TRBV5-1 to TRBJ2-1; 13 bases are a match to TRBD2. Germline V gives CDR1 SGHRS, CDR2 YFSETQ. Trimming at V came to 2 bases and at J to 8 bases, leaving 10 bases not matched to a gene. The CDR3 is made up of 17 amino acids. CDR3: CASSLTRLAGGHHEQFF. In DNA form, the CDR3 reads TGCGCCAGCAGCTTAACCAGACTAGCGGGGGGCCACCATGAGCAGTTCTTC.

This chain links TRBV4-1 with TRBJ1-2; D call uncertain. This CDR3 spans 17 amino acids. Trimming removed 4 bases at V and 4 bases at J, with 22 bases between. CDR1 and CDR2 (germline): MGHRA, YSYEKL. The CDR3 protein is CASSPTAAGGITYGYTF. As DNA, the CDR3 is TGCGCCAGCAGCCCTACAGCCGCGGGAGGGATCACCTATGGCTACACCTTC.

This chain joins TRBV7-8 and TRBJ2-5; tentative D call: TRBD1 (5 bases). V was trimmed by 8 bases and J by 5 bases, leaving 12 bases between them. CDR1 and CDR2 from the germline V gene are SGHVS and FQNEAQ. CDR3 size: 12 residues. This CDR3 is CASRRDSETQYF. CDR3 nucleotide sequence: TGTGCCAGCCGCAGGGATTCGGAGACCCAGTACTTC. Full variable domain (outside the CDR3, taken from reference TRBV7-8 and TRBJ2-5): GAGVSQSPRYKVAKRGQDVALRCDPISGHVSLFWYQQALGQGPEFLTYFQNEAQLDKSGLPSDRFFAERPEGSVSTLKIQRTQQEDSAVYLCASRRDSETQYFGPGTRLLVL.

V and J are TRBV5-1 and TRBJ2-3; D is undetermined. V lost 7 bases, J lost 2 bases, and 8 bases lay in between. Germline CDR1 SGHRS, CDR2 YFSETQ. This CDR3 is built from 12 residues. The CDR3: CASRLNTDTQYF. The CDR3 DNA is TGCGCCAGCCGGTTAAACACAGATACGCAGTATTTT.

This rearrangement joins TRBV28 to TRBJ2-7; D gene ambiguous. The V gene lost 2 bases and the J gene lost 4 bases, with 3 bases spanning the gap. The germline gives CDR1 MDHEN, CDR2 SYDVKM. The CDR3 totals 11 residues. CDR3 in DNA: TGTGCCAGCAGTTTACGGTACGAGCAGTACTTC. Protein sequence: CASSLRYEQYF.

This clone came up a few times. This chain uses TRBV5-6 with TRBJ1-1, with D possibly matching TRBD1 (5 bases). The CDR3 has 11 residues. Germline CDR1 and CDR2: SGHDT and YYEEEE. V lost 5 bases to trimming and J lost 5 bases, with 7 bases between them. The CDR3 reads CASREGTEAFF. The CDR3 DNA reads as TGTGCCAGCAGGGAGGGGACTGAAGCTTTCTTT. Looking up the rest from reference TRBV5-6 and TRBJ1-1 gives the full variable domain: DAGVTQSPTHLIKTRGQQVTLRCSPKSGHDTVSWYQQALGQGPQFIFQYYEEEERQRGNFPDRFSGHQFPNYSSELNVNALLLGDSALYLCASREGTEAFFGQGTRLTVV.

This sequence joins TRBV5-1 and TRBJ2-3; a possible D gene is TRBD1 (5 bases). The V end lost 0 bases, the J end lost 2 bases, and 10 bases lay between the germline ends. Germline CDR1 is SGHRS and CDR2 is YFSETQ. CDR3 length: 15 amino acids. This CDR3 reads CASSLEGKNTDTQYF. CDR3 sequence (DNA): TGCGCCAGCAGCTTGGAGGGGAAGAACACAGATACGCAGTATTTT.

This chain links TRBV6-5 with TRBJ1-1; tentatively, D is TRBD1 (6 bases). Germline lookup yields CDR1 MNHEY and CDR2 SVGAGI. The CDR3 consists of 15 residues. V lost 7 bases to trimming and J lost 1 base, with 16 bases between them. CDR3 in DNA: TGTGCCAGCAATCAACAGGGTCCGTGGAACACTGAAGCTTTCTTT. It specifies CASNQQGPWNTEAFF.

The chain is built from TRBV15 and TRBJ2-7; 7 nucleotides match TRBD1. Germline lookup yields CDR1 LNHNV and CDR2 YYDKDF (reference sequence). The CDR3 spans 15 residues. J gave up 5 bases and V 1 base, and 8 bases lay outside the gene matches. CDR3 coding DNA: TGTGCCACCAGCAGAGGTGAGACAGGGTGGGACGAGCAGTACTTC. Encoded protein: CATSRGETGWDEQYF.

A remark on this clone: Other DNA variants within this sample encode the same CDR3. V usage is TRBV4-3 and J usage is TRBJ2-1, with unresolved D. The CDR3 has 14 amino acids. V lost 0 bases and J 8 bases, leaving 11 bases between the germline ends. The germline V gene has CDR1 LGHNA and CDR2 YSLEER. Here the CDR3 DNA reads TGCGCCAGCAGCCAAGAGAGATCGTCGGATGAGCAGTTCTTC. It yields the protein CASSQERSSDEQFF.

The chain uses TRBV9 and TRBJ2-3; TRBD2 matches at 10 bases. CDR1 and CDR2 (germline): SGDLS, YYNGEE. V lost 4 bases to trimming and J lost 4 bases; unmatched junction nucleotides: 6. The CDR3 length is 15 residues. The DNA for the CDR3 is TGTGCCAGCAGCCGTAGCGGGGGGAGCTCAGATACGCAGTATTTT. Its protein product is CASSRSGGSSDTQYF.

This chain joins TRBV4-1 and TRBJ1-2; D might be TRBD1 (5 bases). The ends were cut back, 2 bases at V and 7 bases at J, with 14 bases in the middle. This CDR3 has 14 amino acids. The germline gives CDR1 MGHRA, CDR2 YSYEKL. The DNA of the CDR3 is TGCGCCAGCAGCCAAACGGGGGGAAGGTCTGGCTACACCTTC. Residues: CASSQTGGRSGYTF.